These 32 T cell receptor beta chains originate from one sample sequenced in a study of T cells in Graves' hyperthyroidism and ophthalmopathy. Amplified TCR beta CDR3 regions came from RNA transcripts. The TCR CDR3 was amplified in a first-round RT-PCR using the HTBI primer set. MiXCR, applied by TCRdb to the multiplex PCR reads, yields one record per CDR3 protein. The table includes roughly 350,000 distinct CDR3 sequences, 14% detected once. The sequenced material came from blood. These receptors came from a woman aged 25 to 39 with Graves' hyperthyroidism.

The rearrangement links TRBV18 to TRBJ2-1; TRBD1 aligns across 9 bases. The germline gives CDR1 KGHSH, CDR2 LQKENI. Trimming took 3 bases from V and 6 from J; bases not matched to a gene: 9. The CDR3 extends over 16 amino acids. The CDR3 nucleotides are TGTGCCAGCTCACCGTTCGGACAGGGGAGCGGCAATGAGCAGTTCTTC. Protein product: CASSPFGQGSGNEQFF.

The sample holds many counts of this clonotype. The rearrangement joins TRBV20-1 to TRBJ2-5, with TRBD1 identical over 9 bases. The germline gives CDR1 DFQATT, CDR2 SNEGSKA (reference sequence). The CDR3 covers 13 residues. V lost 6 bases to trimming and J lost 5 bases; unmatched junction nucleotides: 7. In nucleotides, the CDR3 is TGCAGTGCCAAGGGGACAGGGAGGGAGACCCAGTACTTC. Protein sequence: CSAKGTGRETQYF.

The chain recombines TRBV3-1 with TRBJ1-4; maybe TRBD1 (6 bases). This CDR3 is built from 15 residues. The germline V gene has CDR1 LGHDT and CDR2 YNNKEL (reference sequence). V was cut by 0 bases and J by 7 bases, with 12 bases left in between. The CDR3 loop reads CASSQEGQGIEKLFF. For the CDR3, the DNA is TGTGCCAGCAGCCAAGAAGGGCAGGGGATTGAAAAACTGTTTTTT.

The chain employs TRBV5-1 and TRBJ2-1; D is possibly TRBD1 or TRBD2 (5 bases each). CDR1 and CDR2 from the germline V gene are SGHRS and YFSETQ. This CDR3 spans 17 amino acids. The V end was cut by 3 bases, the J end by 8 bases, with 24 bases between. Written as DNA, the CDR3 is TGCGCCAGCAGCTGGACCCTTCAGGGCGCTGAGGGGCATGAGCAGTTCTTC. Protein product: CASSWTLQGAEGHEQFF.

This clonotype was seen a handful of times. The chain links TRBV5-1 to TRBJ2-1; D is unresolved. The CDR3 spans 14 residues. In germline, CDR1 is SGHRS, CDR2 YFSETQ. V was pared by 5 bases and J by 0 bases, with 9 bases between. In DNA, the CDR3 is TGCGCCAGCAGTCAAAGGCCCTCCTACAATGAGCAGTTCTTC. Translating it yields CASSQRPSYNEQFF.

This clonotype came up many times. The chain joins TRBV11-2 to TRBJ2-7, with TRBD1 matching over 9 bases. Germline trimming cut 4 bases from V and 5 bases from J; bases unmatched to any gene: 6. The CDR3 loop spans 14 amino acids. Germline CDR1 is SGHAT and CDR2 is FQNNGV. The CDR3 sequence is CASSSYRGRDEQYF. CDR3 DNA sequence: TGTGCCAGCAGCTCGTACAGGGGGCGCGACGAGCAGTACTTC.

This clonotype was counted a few times. This chain uses TRBV7-9 with TRBJ2-2; 8 nucleotides align to TRBD2. CDR3 length: 16 amino acids. Germline assignment: CDR1 SEHNR and CDR2 FQNEAQ (reference sequence). The trim removed 5 bases at V and 0 bases at J, leaving 5 bases unmatched. In DNA form, the CDR3 reads TGTGCCAGCAGCACCACAGCGGGGGCGAACACCGGGGAGCTGTTTTTT. Its translation: CASSTTAGANTGELFF.

There are many counts of this clonotype. The rearrangement links TRBV28 to TRBJ1-5; tentatively, D is TRBD1 (5 bases). Between the trimmed V and J ends, which lost 1 base and 11 bases, there was a span of 12 bases. The CDR3 loop spans 13 amino acids. Germline assignment: CDR1 MDHEN and CDR2 SYDVKM. Here the CDR3 DNA reads TGTGCCAGCAGTTTATTGGGGCCGCCGTCCCAGCATTTT. Its translation is CASSLLGPPSQHF.

This chain connects TRBV29-1 to TRBJ2-7, with 9 bases matching TRBD1. Germline loops: CDR1 SQVTM, CDR2 ANQGSEA. CDR3 length: 14 amino acids. V trimming: 4 bases; J trimming: 1 base; junction bases outside the gene matches: 5. CDR3 DNA: TGCAGCGTTGTGGACAGGGGACGATCCTACGAGCAGTACTTC. Translated, it gives CSVVDRGRSYEQYF.

This clonotype was detected ten times or more. The chain recombines TRBV12-3 or TRBV12-4 with TRBJ2-2; D unresolved. Trimming took off 3 bases at V and 4 bases at J, with 9 bases between the two ends. This CDR3 spans 14 amino acids. The CDR3 DNA sequence: TGTGCCAGCAGTTTTAACGGGCCCACCGGGGAGCTGTTTTTT. Protein sequence: CASSFNGPTGELFF.

The chain is built from TRBV11-2 and TRBJ2-7, with 9 bases identical to TRBD2. Losses at the gene ends were 7 bases for V and 0 bases for J; bases not matched to a gene: 7. CDR3 length: 15 residues. CDR1 is SGHAT, CDR2 FQNNGV, per germline. CDR3 nucleotide sequence: TGTGCCAGCACCTCGCTAGCGGGGCCCTCCTACGAGCAGTACTTC. It encodes CASTSLAGPSYEQYF.

The chain combines TRBV30 with TRBJ2-3, with D perhaps TRBD2 (6 bases). Germline CDR1 is GTSNPN and CDR2 is SVGIG (reference sequence). The CDR3 contains 14 residues. The V end was cut by 1 base, the J end by 5 bases, with 13 bases between. CDR3 sequence (DNA): TGTGCCTGGAGTGGGACTACGACCGAAGATACGCAGTATTTT. It codes for CAWSGTTTEDTQYF. Full variable domain (missing parts from reference TRBV30 and TRBJ2-3): SQTIHQWPATLVQPVGSPLSLECTVEGTSNPNLYWYRQAAGRGLQLLFYSVGIGQISSEVPQNLSASRPQDRQFILSSKKLLLSDSGFYLCAWSGTTTEDTQYFGPGTRLTVL.

This clonotype was seen more than once but under ten times. The J gene is TRBJ2-3, the V gene TRBV7-9, with D unresolved. This CDR3 contains 14 residues. CDR1 is SEHNR, CDR2 FQNEAQ, per germline (reference sequence). Trimming cost V 4 bases and J 4 bases, with 12 bases left between them. This CDR3 is CASSSQMGADTQYF. The CDR3 DNA is TGTGCCAGCAGCTCTCAAATGGGCGCAGATACGCAGTATTTT.

The chain couples TRBV9 to TRBJ1-2, with a weak D call TRBD1 (6 bases). The germline V gene has CDR1 SGDLS and CDR2 YYNGEE. The CDR3 extends over 15 amino acids. Trimming took 0 bases from V and 4 from J, leaving 13 bases between them. CDR3 nucleotide sequence: TGTGCCAGCAGCGTAGGGGAGGGGGTCCGCTATGGCTACACCTTC. Protein: CASSVGEGVRYGYTF.

V and J are TRBV4-1 and TRBJ2-4; D is possibly TRBD1 (6 bases). The V and J ends lost 4 bases and 0 bases respectively, with 16 bases between them. The CDR3 is 17 residues long. Per germline, CDR1 MGHRA and CDR2 YSYEKL. In DNA form, the CDR3 reads TGCGCCAGCAGCCCCCCCCAGGGGAGTCTAGCCAAAAACATTCAGTACTTC. Residues: CASSPPQGSLAKNIQYF.

This clonotype was counted ten times or more. J is TRBJ1-5 and V is TRBV6-2 or TRBV6-3; D gene unclear. Trimming stripped 4 bases from V and 2 bases from J, with 6 bases between. Germline CDR1 and CDR2: MNHEY and SVGEGT. This CDR3 contains 13 residues. CDR3 amino acids: CASSSIRNQPQHF. The CDR3 nucleotides read TGTGCCAGCAGTTCGATCCGCAATCAGCCCCAGCATTTT.

This clonotype was counted a few times. The chain combines TRBV11-1 with TRBJ2-2; no definite D call. CDR3 size: 13 residues. V was pared by 5 bases and J by 4 bases, with 8 bases between. CDR1 is SGHAT, CDR2 FQDESV, per germline (reference sequence). This CDR3 is CASSDDFTGELFF. The CDR3 DNA follows: TGTGCCAGCAGCGACGACTTCACCGGGGAGCTGTTTTTT.

Many counts were recorded for this clonotype. The J gene is TRBJ1-4, the V gene TRBV28, with unresolved D. V was clipped by 6 bases and J by 5 bases, with 16 bases between them. The CDR3 runs 15 residues. Germline values: CDR1 MDHEN, CDR2 SYDVKM. The CDR3 sequence is CASRSGPTPNEKLFF. The CDR3 DNA reads as TGTGCCAGCAGGTCTGGGCCTACCCCAAATGAAAAACTGTTTTTT.

This clonotype was counted at least ten times. This chain connects TRBV28 to TRBJ1-6; D not resolved. Germline V lookup: CDR1 MDHEN, CDR2 SYDVKM. This CDR3 comprises 13 residues. Trimming cost V 4 bases and J 10 bases, with 11 bases left between them. For the CDR3, the DNA is TGTGCCAGCAGTTCCTACGGTGGCTCACCCCTCCACTTT. Translation: CASSSYGGSPLHF.

This clonotype was picked up many times. The chain couples TRBV12-3 or TRBV12-4 to TRBJ1-5; unclear D gene. CDR3 length: 14 residues. V was pared by 6 bases and J by 6 bases, with 15 bases between. The CDR3 here is CASSLGYVGQPQHF. CDR3 bases: TGTGCCAGCAGCCTCGGTTATGTGGGTCAGCCCCAGCATTTT.

This clonotype was seen ten or more times. The rearrangement links TRBV28 to TRBJ1-4; 7 bases are a match to TRBD1. Germline CDR1 reads MDHEN; CDR2 reads SYDVKM. Trimming took 2 bases from V and 8 from J; bases not matched to a gene: 8. The CDR3 contains 15 residues. CDR3 sequence (DNA): TGTGCCAGCAGTTTACCTGGGACAGCGAAAGAAAAACTGTTTTTT. Translated: CASSLPGTAKEKLFF.

The chain recombines TRBV11-2 with TRBJ2-7, with TRBD1 matching over 9 bases. The V gene's germline CDR1 is SGHAT and CDR2 FQNNGV. This CDR3 comprises 14 residues. Losses at the gene ends were 5 bases for V and 5 bases for J; bases not matched to a gene: 7. CDR3: CASSLTGGWNEQYF. CDR3 nucleotide sequence: TGTGCCAGCAGCCTAACAGGGGGCTGGAACGAGCAGTACTTC.

The chain uses TRBV19 and TRBJ2-3; 7 nucleotides match TRBD1. Losses at the gene ends were 9 bases for V and 11 bases for J; bases not matched to a gene: 8. CDR3 length: 11 residues. Germline CDR1 and CDR2: LNHDA and SQIVND (reference sequence). The DNA of the CDR3 is TGTGCCAGCGGGAACAGGGGTCAGCAGTATTTT. It codes for CASGNRGQQYF.

This clonotype appeared many times. This chain uses TRBV2 with TRBJ2-7; D ambiguous. With 7 bases removed from V and 3 bases from J, the gap between germline ends came to 16 bases. This CDR3 has 14 residues. Germline values: CDR1 SNHLY, CDR2 FYNNEI. CDR3 nucleotides: TGTGCCAGCAATAAGGGCCAATTCGACTACGAGCAGTACTTC. Residues: CASNKGQFDYEQYF. The full variable domain, in which reference TRBV2 and TRBJ2-7 provide the parts outside the CDR3, is EPEVTQTPSHQVTQMGQEVILRCVPISNHLYFYWYRQILGQKVEFLVSFYNNEISEKSEIFDDQFSVERPDGSNFTLKIRSTKLEDSAMYFCASNKGQFDYEQYFGPGTRLTVT.

This clonotype was observed many times. The CDR3, as DNA: TGTGCCAGCAGCGTTGAGGGGGGTACCTACAATGAGCAGTTCTTC. It translates to CASSVEGGTYNEQFF. The chain couples TRBV9 to TRBJ2-1, with D possibly called TRBD1 or TRBD2 (6 bases each). V lost 2 bases to trimming and J lost 2 bases, with 11 bases between them. The length of the CDR3 is 15 residues. Germline V gene data show CDR1 as SGDLS and CDR2 as YYNGEE.

In its sample, this clonotype was seen many times. The gene calls are TRBV7-3 and TRBJ2-3, with D maybe TRBD1 (6 bases). This CDR3 region has 14 residues. Germline V gene sequence: CDR1 SGHTA, CDR2 FQGTGA. The V and J ends lost 0 bases and 6 bases respectively, with 10 bases between them. CDR3 in amino acids: CASSLTDTGDTQYF. As DNA, the CDR3 is TGTGCCAGCAGCTTAACAGACACAGGGGATACGCAGTATTTT.

This chain connects TRBV9 to TRBJ1-1; D unresolved. The germline V and J ends were trimmed by 1 base and 1 base, with 11 bases remaining between them. The CDR3 contains 15 residues. Germline CDR1 is SGDLS and CDR2 is YYNGEE. CDR3 DNA sequence: TGTGCCAGCAGCGTACCCCGGGCCCCGAACACTGAAGCTTTCTTT. It specifies CASSVPRAPNTEAFF.

This chain uses TRBV2 with TRBJ2-1; D might be TRBD1 (6 bases). CDR3 length: 15 residues. Per germline, CDR1 SNHLY and CDR2 FYNNEI. Trimming removed 6 bases from V and 2 bases from J, with 14 bases in between. The CDR3 nucleotides are TGTGCCAGCAGCCTCACAGGGTTTGCCTACAATGAGCAGTTCTTC. As protein: CASSLTGFAYNEQFF.

In this sample, this clonotype turned up many times. The chain links TRBV24-1 to TRBJ2-1; unclear D gene. Germline V gene sequence: CDR1 KGHDR, CDR2 SFDVKD. V lost 6 bases, J lost 8 bases, and 7 bases lay in between. The CDR3 is made up of 11 amino acids. CDR3 sequence: CATSQLDEQFF. The CDR3 nucleotides read TGTGCCACCAGTCAATTGGATGAGCAGTTCTTC.

This clonotype was observed many times. The gene calls are TRBV2 and TRBJ2-1, with D possibly TRBD2 on 5 matching bases. Trimming took off 7 bases at V and 8 bases at J, with 15 bases between the two ends. The CDR3 extends over 13 amino acids. Germline V CDR1 and CDR2: SNHLY, FYNNEI. CDR3 residues: CASNTRTAHEQFF. As DNA, the CDR3 is TGTGCCAGCAATACTAGAACGGCCCATGAGCAGTTCTTC. The full variable domain, rest sourced from reference TRBV2 and TRBJ2-1, is EPEVTQTPSHQVTQMGQEVILRCVPISNHLYFYWYRQILGQKVEFLVSFYNNEISEKSEIFDDQFSVERPDGSNFTLKIRSTKLEDSAMYFCASNTRTAHEQFFGPGTRLTVL.

V and J are TRBV18 and TRBJ2-1; D is perhaps TRBD1 (5 bases). Germline V gene sequence: CDR1 KGHSH, CDR2 LQKENI. V gave up 5 bases and J gave up 7 bases, with 12 bases separating them. This CDR3 is built from 13 residues. CDR3 in amino acids: CASSATDLNEQFF. CDR3 bases: TGTGCCAGCTCAGCGACAGACTTGAATGAGCAGTTCTTC.

This clonotype was seen ten or more times. The chain couples TRBV18 to TRBJ2-7; D possibly corresponds to TRBD2 (6 bases). V lost 4 bases to trimming and J lost 6 bases, with 13 bases between them. The CDR3 length is 13 residues. The germline V gene has CDR1 KGHSH and CDR2 LQKENI. The CDR3 protein is CASSQSGRSEQYF. The CDR3 DNA reads as TGTGCCAGCTCACAATCCGGGAGATCCGAGCAGTACTTC.